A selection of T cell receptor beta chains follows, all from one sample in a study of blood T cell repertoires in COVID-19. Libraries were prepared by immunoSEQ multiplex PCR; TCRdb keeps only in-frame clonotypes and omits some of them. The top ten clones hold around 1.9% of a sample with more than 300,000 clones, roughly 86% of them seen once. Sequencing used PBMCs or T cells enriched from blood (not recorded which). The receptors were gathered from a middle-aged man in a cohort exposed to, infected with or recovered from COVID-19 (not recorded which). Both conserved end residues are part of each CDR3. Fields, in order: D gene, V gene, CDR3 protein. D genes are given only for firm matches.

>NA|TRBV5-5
CASSPAVSKNYGYTF
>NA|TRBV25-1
CASSETGIGSPLHF
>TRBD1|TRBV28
CASSSSGTGVLGNQPQHF
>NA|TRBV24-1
CATSDPSGYETQYF
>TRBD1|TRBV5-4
CASSFPGQGSFGYTF
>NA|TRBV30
CAWSYSLNTEAFF
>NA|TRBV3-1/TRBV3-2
CASSQDSTGNQPQHF
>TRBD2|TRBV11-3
CASSSEAGGENEQFF
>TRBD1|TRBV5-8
CASSVVGQVFNEQFF
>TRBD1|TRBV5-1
CASSPGQANQPQHF
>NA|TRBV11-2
CASSSDRRVTGELFF
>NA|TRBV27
CASSPDSGTGELFF
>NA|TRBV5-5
CASSLAGFVNPNTEAFF
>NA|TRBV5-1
CASSGGTPGTNYGYTF
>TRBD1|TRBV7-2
CASSSLGTGTNQPQHF
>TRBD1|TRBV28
CASSSQGVGTEAFF
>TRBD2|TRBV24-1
CATSDFGGERSYNEQFF